These 3 T cell receptor beta chains were sequenced from one sample in a study of neurological immune-mediated disorders (dated by TCRdb to 2018 to 2020). Library prep was done by 5' RACE. This sample was sequenced with an Illumina HiSeq 2500. TCRdb ran its own pipeline on the public reads, namely fastp trimming at Q25 and MiXCR clone calling, and kept in-frame beta chains. Each CDR3 protein gets just one entry, which takes the most common genes and DNA from the rows behind it. In this sample the table shows some 47,000 distinct CDR3 sequences, just under 6.5% of which occur a single time. The ten largest clones represent around 0.6% of the sample. Sequenced: CD4+ T cells from blood. Source of these receptors: a woman in her 40s in good health.

At least ten counts were recorded for this clonotype. The V call is TRBV12-3 or TRBV12-4, the J call TRBJ2-1, with 8 nucleotides matching TRBD1. The CDR3 extends over 17 amino acids. The V segment lost 1 base and the J segment 3 bases; nucleotides outside the gene matches: 8. CDR3 protein: CASSLERTGRVYNEQFF. CDR3 coding DNA: TGTGCCAGCAGTTTAGAGAGGACAGGGAGAGTCTACAATGAGCAGTTCTTC.

This clonotype was detected many times. This sequence joins TRBV3-1 and TRBJ2-1; 14 bases fit TRBD2. The V and J ends lost 4 bases and 5 bases, in that order; junction bases with no gene match: 4. This CDR3 has 16 residues. CDR1 and CDR2 (germline): LGHDT, YNNKEL (reference sequence). CDR3 loop: CASSRSTSGRDNEQFF. The CDR3 DNA sequence: TGTGCCAGCAGCCGATCGACTAGCGGGAGGGACAATGAGCAGTTCTTC.

This clonotype was counted at least ten times. This sequence joins TRBV29-1 and TRBJ2-5; weak D call: TRBD1 (8 bases). The V gene's germline CDR1 is SQVTM and CDR2 ANQGSEA. With 6 bases removed from V and 5 bases from J, the gap between germline ends came to 22 bases. This CDR3 comprises 15 residues. CDR3 coding DNA: TGCAGCGTCACAGGGGGGGGACAGTCGCTGGAGACCCAGTACTTC. As protein: CSVTGGGQSLETQYF.